This paragraph covers one TCR beta chain sequence. Its specific antigen is unknown. Within one base of it there is no much larger clone, and no base qualities were kept. These data are taken from a study of identical twins (dated by TCRdb to about 2016). At the level of the whole study: TCR alpha and beta repertoires from monozygotic twins, unrelated adults of various ages and cord blood were deep-sequenced to test whether fetal clonotypes persist. To rule out contamination, the twin experiments were replicated at different times with different library preparation protocols.

Every donor in the study was a healthy Caucasian. Libraries were made using 5' RACE. Sequencing was carried out with an Illumina HiSeq 2000. A universal primer binding site was added through template switching, and the final cDNA carried a unique molecular identifier so that TCR cDNA molecules could be counted accurately. Specific primers in the conserved constant-segment region were used to synthesize first-strand cDNA for TCR alpha and beta chains. To control for contamination, every cDNA library carried two barcodes: a SMART-Mk sample barcode plus Illumina barcodes. Two successive PCR steps introduced TruSeq adapter sequences along with Illumina sample barcodes. TCR alpha and beta cDNA libraries were sequenced on the Illumina HiSeq platform with custom primers. On the study's bioinformatics: Unique molecular identifiers were extracted from raw reads with MiGEC, and CDR3 positions were determined with MiXCR. Recombination models were inferred per individual with the repgenHMM and IGoR tools using an EM algorithm. The analysis of shared clonotypes was done with the tcR package in R, with sharing normalized by the product of cloneset sizes. To study raw recombination free of thymic and clonal selection effects, out-of-frame nonproductive sequences were analyzed. The raw public reads went through TCRdb reprocessing: fastp at Q25, MiXCR clone calling, in-frame beta chains kept. Here each entry gathers all rows of one CDR3 protein and keeps the most common genes and DNA. TCRdb assigned the V and J calls; the authors' analysis was not used. The sample table shows 1.5 million to 2 million distinct CDR3 sequences, and about 30% are seen once. Less than 0.35% of the sample belongs to the ten largest clones.

Overall study results and their limits: Out-of-frame TCR alpha sharing in monozygotic twins was systematically underestimated by recombination models, whereas sharing between unrelated individuals was in agreement with the recombination models. Fewer insertions were carried by abundant cord blood beta clonotypes, a similar but weaker trend appeared in young adult naive repertoires, and no such trend appeared in memory repertoires. A weaker excess of twin sharing was found in beta out-of-frame sequences because the signal-to-noise ratio was lowered by fewer shared sequences. Invariant T cells such as MAIT and iNKT could partly confound zero-insertion analyses, though diverse VJ usage argued against this for most clonotypes. Conclusions relied on cross-sectional statistical analysis, since the same donors could not be followed over many years. Compared with coincidental sharing between unrelated individuals, out-of-frame TCR alpha sequences shared between twins showed an excess of sequences with low generation probability.

The sequence derives from a newborn girl in good health. The sequenced sample was cord blood.

The CDR3 in this case is CASIRDRNEKLFF. In nucleotide form, the sequence is TGTGCCAGCATCCGGGACAGGAATGAAAAACTGTTTTTT. The chain is made from TRBV2 and TRBJ1-4; 8 middle bases align to TRBD1. V loses 7 bases at its end and J loses 5 bases; junction bases beyond the gene matches: 3. The germline V gene supplies CDR1 SNHLY and CDR2 FYNNEI. Its CDR3 holds 13 amino acids, cysteine through phenylalanine. The retained sequence is limited to the CDR3, 39 bases, with the frame set at the first base.